A single sample gave rise to the 19 T cell receptor beta chains below, sequenced in a study of blood T cell repertoires in COVID-19. The data were produced by immunoSEQ multiplex PCR, yet TCRdb's version contains in-frame clones alone and is incomplete. The sample carries fewer than 250,000 clones, less than 90% recorded once. Sequenced input: peripheral blood. Every receptor here comes from a man aged 65-85 years with acute or convalescent COVID-19.

This chain uses TRBV5-5 with TRBJ1-1, with 8 positions matching TRBD1. Per the germline V gene, CDR1 is SGHKS and CDR2 is YYEKEE (reference sequence). V was pared by 0 bases and J by 11 bases, with 9 bases of the junction left unmatched. The CDR3 length is 14 residues. The CDR3 loop is CASSLASDRGGAFF. Written as DNA, the CDR3 is TGTGCCAGCAGCTTGGCCTCCGACAGGGGAGGGGCTTTCTTT.

This chain joins TRBV9 and TRBJ2-1; D may be TRBD1 (6 bases). The V and J ends lost 2 bases and 3 bases respectively, with 9 bases between them. The germline V gene has CDR1 SGDLS and CDR2 YYNGEE. The CDR3 has 14 residues. The CDR3 here is CASSVQGFYNEQFF. The CDR3 region has the DNA TGTGCCAGCAGCGTTCAGGGGTTCTACAATGAGCAGTTCTTC.

The DNA of the CDR3 is TGTGCCAGTAGTATAGGTTGGGGGGTAAACACCGGGGAGCTGTTTTTT. Translating gives CASSIGWGVNTGELFF. The gene calls are TRBV19 and TRBJ2-2; D may be TRBD2 (6 bases). V shed 1 base and J shed 2 bases, with 11 bases lying between them. Germline V gene lookup returns CDR1 LNHDA and CDR2 SQIVND (reference sequence). This CDR3 contains 16 residues.

The V gene is TRBV7-9, the J gene TRBJ1-1; 8 nucleotides align to TRBD1. The CDR3 spans 15 residues. V trimming: 4 bases; J trimming: 1 base; junction bases outside the gene matches: 5. Germline CDR1 and CDR2: SEHNR and FQNEAQ (reference sequence). In DNA, the CDR3 is TGTGCCAGCAGCTCTTGGGACAGGAGGAACACTGAAGCTTTCTTT. This codes for CASSSWDRRNTEAFF.

This clone was seen a handful of times. The CDR3 loop is CASSQPQGNTEAFF. CDR3 sequence (DNA): TGTGCCAGCAGCCAACCTCAGGGGAACACTGAAGCTTTCTTT. V gene TRBV3-1 (or the pseudogene TRBV3-2) combines with J gene TRBJ1-1; D is perhaps TRBD1 (5 bases). Per the germline V gene, CDR1 is LGHDT and CDR2 is YNNKEL (reference sequence). This CDR3 region has 14 residues. Trimming stripped 2 bases from V and 1 base from J, with 8 bases between.

V gene TRBV7-6 combines with J gene TRBJ2-1; 12 bases are shared with TRBD2. This CDR3 has 19 residues. Trimming took 0 bases from V and 6 from J; bases not matched to a gene: 12. The germline CDR1 and CDR2 sequences are SGHVS and FNYEAQ. As DNA, the CDR3 is TGTGCCAGCAGCTTAGCATTTGAGGGTCGACTAGCGGGAGTCAATGAGCAGTTCTTC. It codes for CASSLAFEGRLAGVNEQFF.

The sample holds a few counts of this clone. V usage is TRBV27 and J usage is TRBJ2-3, with 7 nucleotides matching TRBD1. The germline CDR1 and CDR2 sequences are MNHEY and SMNVEV (reference sequence). This CDR3 comprises 15 residues. The V segment lost 5 bases and the J segment 2 bases; nucleotides outside the gene matches: 7. The CDR3 region has the DNA TGTGCCAGCAGTACCCAGGGGACAGACACAGATACGCAGTATTTT. As protein: CASSTQGTDTDTQYF.

The V call is TRBV7-3, the J call TRBJ2-1; TRBD2 aligns across 7 bases. J lost 0 bases, V lost 5 bases, and 7 bases had no gene match. The CDR3 extends over 16 amino acids. CDR1 SGHTA and CDR2 FQGTGA come from the germline V gene. The CDR3 DNA is TGTGCCAGCAGCCAGAGCGGGGCGAGCTCCTACAATGAGCAGTTCTTC. It specifies CASSQSGASSYNEQFF.

The genes are TRBV2 and TRBJ2-7, with TRBD1 matching over 11 bases. Germline V gene data show CDR1 as SNHLY and CDR2 as FYNNEI. Unmatched junction bases numbered 4, after V lost 6 bases and J lost 0 bases. The CDR3 totals 15 residues. The CDR3: CASRTGTGGSYEQYF. In DNA form, the CDR3 reads TGTGCCAGCAGGACCGGGACAGGGGGCTCCTACGAGCAGTACTTC. The whole variable domain, remainder taken from reference TRBV2 and TRBJ2-7, is EPEVTQTPSHQVTQMGQEVILRCVPISNHLYFYWYRQILGQKVEFLVSFYNNEISEKSEIFDDQFSVERPDGSNFTLKIRSTKLEDSAMYFCASRTGTGGSYEQYFGPGTRLTVT.

The chain links TRBV18 to TRBJ1-5; 9 bases agree with TRBD1. The CDR3 is 16 residues long. Per the germline V gene, CDR1 is KGHSH and CDR2 is LQKENI. Trimming at V came to 4 bases and at J to 0 bases, leaving 4 bases not matched to a gene. For the CDR3, the DNA is TGTGCCAGCTCACTAGGGACAGGGAATAGCAATCAGCCCCAGCATTTT. Translating gives CASSLGTGNSNQPQHF.

This clone was counted once. The chain employs TRBV5-4 and TRBJ1-2; D is possibly TRBD1 (6 bases). CDR3 size: 13 residues. The ends were cut back, 3 bases at V and 6 bases at J, with 12 bases in the middle. Per germline, CDR1 SGHNT and CDR2 YYREEE (reference sequence). The CDR3 here is CASSYNRAHGYTF. CDR3 DNA: TGTGCCAGCAGCTACAACAGGGCTCATGGCTACACCTTC.

V and J are TRBV7-9 and TRBJ2-1, with D perhaps TRBD2 (5 bases). Germline-derived CDR1 and CDR2 are SEHNR and FQNEAQ (reference sequence). The ends were cut back, 5 bases at V and 11 bases at J, with 10 bases in the middle. The length of the CDR3 is 11 residues. For the CDR3, the DNA is TGTGCCAGCAGCCCGACTACCAAGCAGTTCTTC. Translated, it gives CASSPTTKQFF.

This clone was picked up many times. CDR3 sequence reads: CASRGARDIGDEQFF. The DNA for the CDR3 is TGTGCCAGCAGGGGTGCGCGGGATATCGGCGATGAGCAGTTCTTC. V is TRBV25-1 and J is TRBJ2-1, with a weak D call TRBD2 (6 bases). The ends were cut back, 6 bases at V and 8 bases at J, with 20 bases in the middle. The CDR3 runs 15 residues. CDR1 and CDR2 (germline): MGHDK, SYGVNS.

V and J are TRBV19 and TRBJ2-6; 10 bases map to TRBD1. After removal of 6 bases from V and 4 bases from J, the junction contained 18 bases not matched to a gene. In germline, CDR1 is LNHDA, CDR2 SQIVND (reference sequence). The CDR3 runs to 20 residues. Here the CDR3 reads CASRSVLGGDRGSGANVLTF. The CDR3 DNA follows: TGTGCCAGTAGGTCAGTATTAGGAGGGGACAGGGGATCCGGGGCCAACGTCCTGACTTTC.

V gene TRBV5-1 combines with J gene TRBJ1-2; 7 bases are shared with TRBD1. V lost 0 bases and J lost 6; bases outside the gene matches: 5. Germline loops: CDR1 SGHRS, CDR2 YFSETQ. The CDR3 contains 14 residues. CDR3: CASSLGQGPHGYTF. The CDR3 region has the DNA TGCGCCAGCAGCTTGGGACAGGGACCCCATGGCTACACCTTC.

The V call is TRBV7-3, the J call TRBJ1-4, with 9 bases fitting TRBD1. V shed 5 bases, J shed 8 bases, and the junction held 3 bases outside the gene matches. Germline CDR1 is SGHTA and CDR2 is FQGTGA. The CDR3 contains 13 residues. CDR3 bases: TGTGCCAGCAGCCCTGGACAGGGGGAAAAACTGTTTTTT. Its translation is CASSPGQGEKLFF.

This clone was seen more than once but under ten times. This chain joins TRBV20-1 and TRBJ2-1; D possibly corresponds to TRBD1 (6 bases). The V end lost 3 bases, the J end lost 9 bases, and 9 bases lay between the germline ends. The CDR3 extends over 11 amino acids. Per the germline V gene, CDR1 is DFQATT and CDR2 is SNEGSKA (reference sequence). DNA of the CDR3: TGCAGTGCTAGCCCCAGGGGTGAGCAGTTCTTC. As protein: CSASPRGEQFF.

This clone appeared once. This specimen includes other DNA sequences encoding the same CDR3. This chain uses TRBV15 with TRBJ2-3; TRBD2 is a possible D gene (6 bases). The V end lost 1 base, the J end lost 1 base, and 6 bases lay between the germline ends. The CDR3 has 14 amino acids. Per the germline V gene, CDR1 is LNHNV and CDR2 is YYDKDF (reference sequence). DNA for the CDR3: TGTGCCACCAGCAGAGCGGGGGGCACAGATACGCAGTATTTT. The encoded protein is CATSRAGGTDTQYF.

The chain joins TRBV19 to TRBJ2-3; D gene ambiguous. Germline V gene lookup returns CDR1 LNHDA and CDR2 SQIVND (reference sequence). The CDR3 length is 16 residues. The germline V and J ends were trimmed by 3 bases and 3 bases, with 16 bases remaining between them. CDR3 residues: CASSIQVGVSTDTQYF. The CDR3 DNA reads TGTGCCAGTAGTATTCAAGTGGGCGTGTCGACAGATACGCAGTATTTT.